The following is a T cell receptor beta chain sequence with its context. Its antigen is as yet unknown. This sample is part of a study of T cell repertoires in cytomegalovirus infection. Study-level information: Public signatures in TCR beta pointed to CMV infection and matching HLA type. General study findings and limits: The study identified carriers of CMV plus the relevant HLA from cumulative public TCR beta family frequency. CMV-specific TCR beta clonotypes restricted by HLA-C dominated the ex vivo response.

The CDR3 is 12 amino acids. Deletions cut 8 bases from V and 3 bases from J, with 7 bases between. CDR1 and CDR2 (germline): LGHNT, FRNRAP. TCRdb processed the reads anew with MiXCR; each CDR3 protein has one entry. The sample lists hundreds of thousands of distinct CDR3 sequences, under 40% occurring once. This TCR came from a human donor in good health (CMV status not recorded). Some clones in this sample may be carry-over from other donors' samples. Material for sequencing was PBMCs. The chain links TRBV12-5 to TRBJ2-2; D might be TRBD1 or TRBD2, each matching 6 bases. DNA of the CDR3: TGTGCTAGTAGGGGGGACACCGGGGAGCTGTTTTTT. This translates into CASRGDTGELFF.